This entry lists 7 T cell receptor beta chains sequenced from one sample in a study of blood T cell repertoires in COVID-19. Libraries were prepared by immunoSEQ multiplex PCR; TCRdb keeps only in-frame clonotypes and omits some of them. The table lists hundreds of thousands of clones, around 90% of them singletons. Sequenced material: peripheral blood. Receptors originate from a woman between 45 and 65 years old who had recovered from COVID-19.

The chain recombines TRBV29-1 with TRBJ2-7; no reliable D call. Between the trimmed V and J ends, which lost 4 bases and 2 bases, there was a span of 6 bases. This CDR3 has 11 amino acids. Germline assignment: CDR1 SQVTM and CDR2 ANQGSEA. The CDR3 DNA is TGCAGCGTTGGGGCAGCCTACGAGCAGTACTTC. Its translation is CSVGAAYEQYF.

This sequence joins TRBV30 and TRBJ1-4, with 11 bases that match TRBD1. This CDR3 has 17 amino acids. Germline V lookup: CDR1 GTSNPN, CDR2 SVGIG (reference sequence). Losses at the gene ends were 3 bases for V and 7 bases for J; bases not matched to a gene: 13. CDR3 residues: CAWSAIHSGTGGEKLFF. For the CDR3, the DNA is TGTGCCTGGAGCGCTATACACTCCGGGACAGGGGGTGAAAAACTGTTTTTT.

This chain's CDR3 is CASRLGTGVASGNTIYF. The CDR3 DNA reads as TGTGCCAGCAGGCTTGGGACAGGGGTTGCCTCCGGAAACACCATATATTTT. The rearrangement links TRBV5-8 to TRBJ1-3, with TRBD1 identical over 10 bases. The CDR3 sequence is 17 residues long. V dropped 5 bases and J dropped 4; count of bases not matched to a gene: 12. Looked up from germline, CDR1 is SGHTS and CDR2 is YDEGEE.

The sample holds a few counts of this clone. This chain links TRBV19 with TRBJ2-7; TRBD1 aligns across 9 bases. The V and J ends lost 3 bases and 7 bases, in that order; junction bases with no gene match: 4. Germline CDR1 reads LNHDA; CDR2 reads SQIVND (reference sequence). The CDR3 totals 13 residues. CDR3 sequence: CASSMGTGREQYF. The CDR3 coding sequence is TGTGCCAGTAGTATGGGGACAGGGAGGGAGCAGTACTTC.

The chain combines TRBV6-5 with TRBJ2-7; D is perhaps TRBD2 (7 bases). CDR1 is MNHEY, CDR2 SVGAGI, per germline. The length of the CDR3 is 13 residues. V lost 8 bases to trimming and J lost 3 bases, with 14 bases between them. The CDR3 region is CASRGAGNYEQYF. The DNA of the CDR3 is TGTGCCAGCCGGGGGGCAGGGAACTACGAGCAGTACTTC.

The chain is built from TRBV18 and TRBJ1-2, with D uncertain. Trimming removed 3 bases at V and 8 bases at J, with 19 bases between. The CDR3 is 15 amino acids. CDR1 is KGHSH, CDR2 LQKENI, per germline. CDR3: CASSPGRREASGYTF. The CDR3 DNA is TGTGCCAGCTCACCCGGACGGAGGGAGGCCAGCGGCTACACCTTC.

The V gene is TRBV5-5, the J gene TRBJ2-4; 12 bases align to TRBD2. J was trimmed by 8 bases and V by 4 bases; bases with no gene match: 10. This CDR3 has 16 amino acids. Germline CDR1 reads SGHKS; CDR2 reads YYEKEE (reference sequence). In nucleotides, the CDR3 is TGTGCCAGCAGCCCCGGACTAGCGGGAATCCAAGACATTCAGTACTTC. Amino acid sequence: CASSPGLAGIQDIQYF. Supplemented by reference TRBV5-5 and TRBJ2-4, the full variable domain reads DAGVTQSPTHLIKTRGQQVTLRCSPISGHKSVSWYQQVLGQGPQFIFQYYEKEERGRGNFPDRFSARQFPNYSSELNVNALLLGDSALYLCASSPGLAGIQDIQYFGAGTRLSVL.